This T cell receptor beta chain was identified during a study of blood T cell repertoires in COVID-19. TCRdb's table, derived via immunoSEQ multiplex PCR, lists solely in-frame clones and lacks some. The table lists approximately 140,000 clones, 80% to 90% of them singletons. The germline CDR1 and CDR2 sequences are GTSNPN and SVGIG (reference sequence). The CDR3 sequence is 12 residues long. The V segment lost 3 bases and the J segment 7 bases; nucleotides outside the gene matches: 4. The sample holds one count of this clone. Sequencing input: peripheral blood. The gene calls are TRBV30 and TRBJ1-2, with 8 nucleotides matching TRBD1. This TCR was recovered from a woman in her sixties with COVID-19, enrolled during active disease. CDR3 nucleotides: TGTGCCTGGAGCCAGGGGGCGGCTGGCTACACCTTC. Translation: CAWSQGAAGYTF.